Following are 4 T cell receptor beta chains from one sample sequenced in a study of cytomegalovirus exposure and HLA in healthy donors. TCRdb's copy holds only in-frame clones and misses some; the assay was immunoSEQ multiplex PCR. The repertoire holds fewer than 100,000 clones, with more than 75% as singletons. Sequencing was done on a sample of PBMCs. The receptors were gathered from a man between 25 and 39 years old in good health and CMV-seronegative.

The genes are TRBV28 and TRBJ1-2, with D possibly being TRBD1 (5 bases). In germline, CDR1 is MDHEN, CDR2 SYDVKM. The CDR3 sequence is 14 residues long. Between the trimmed V and J ends, which lost 6 bases and 6 bases, there was a span of 17 bases. The CDR3 here is CASREQTATNGYTF. The CDR3 bases are TGTGCCAGCAGAGAACAGACAGCTACTAATGGCTACACCTTC.

The chain carries TRBV7-2 and TRBJ2-3; TRBD2 matches at 9 bases. Germline CDR1 is SGHTA and CDR2 is FQGNSA. V lost 8 bases, J lost 2 bases, and 5 bases stayed unmatched. The CDR3 length is 14 residues. CDR3 sequence: CASCAGGSTDTQYF. The CDR3 nucleotides are TGTGCCAGCTGTGCGGGGGGGTCCACAGATACGCAGTATTTT.

The CDR3 here is CASSIVYPPGVNQPQHF. CDR3 nucleotide sequence: TGTGCCAGTAGTATAGTTTACCCCCCCGGGGTTAATCAGCCCCAGCATTTT. This chain connects TRBV19 to TRBJ1-5; no clear D. The germline V gene has CDR1 LNHDA and CDR2 SQIVND (reference sequence). The CDR3 sequence is 17 residues long. The V end was cut by 1 base, the J end by 4 bases, with 17 bases between.

This sequence joins TRBV10-2 and TRBJ2-7; 9 bases are shared with TRBD2. This CDR3 spans 14 amino acids. CDR1 is WSHSY and CDR2 is SAAADI in the germline V gene. Trimming removed 1 base from V and 2 bases from J; junction bases left unmatched: 0. The CDR3 nucleotides read TGCGCCAGCAGTGAGTTAGCGGGGGCCTACGAGCAGTACTTC. This sequence encodes CASSELAGAYEQYF.